Listed below are T cell receptor beta chains from one sample, sequenced in a study of radiotherapy plus CTLA-4 blockade in lung cancer. Using immunoSEQ multiplex PCR, the repertoire was profiled, and TCRdb retains in-frame clones only, with some absent. The profile shows about 76,000 clones, 78% of them singletons. The sample consisted of peripheral blood, taken from a patient treated with radiotherapy plus ipilimumab. These receptors all come from a human donor with non-small cell lung cancer whose response to radiotherapy plus ipilimumab could not be evaluated. Some clones in this sample may be carry-over from other donors' samples. Each CDR3 is given with its conserved first and last residue. The D gene is left open where the match is weak. A clone size is listed for some rows: how often the clone was seen (once, few, many), or a class if it is expanded.

v_call: TRBV28; d_call: -; j_call: TRBJ1-6; clone_size: -; cdr3_nt: TGTGCCAGCAGTTTAGAGGGTTTCGCCGAATCCTATAATTCACCCCTCCACTTT; cdr3_aa: CASSLEGFAESYNSPLHF
v_call: TRBV4-2; d_call: -; j_call: TRBJ1-2; clone_size: -; cdr3_nt: TGTGCCAGCAGCCAAGGCGCGGGGGGTGGGTATGGCTACACCTTC; cdr3_aa: CASSQGAGGGYGYTF
v_call: TRBV10-3; d_call: TRBD2; j_call: TRBJ2-3; clone_size: -; cdr3_nt: TGTGCCATCAGTTATAGCGGGGGGGTCACTAGCACAGATACGCAGTATTTT; cdr3_aa: CAISYSGGVTSTDTQYF
v_call: TRBV27; d_call: -; j_call: TRBJ1-5; clone_size: -; cdr3_nt: TGTGCCAGCAGTTTGGGTCAGGGTGCTTATAGCAATCAGCCCCAGCATTTT; cdr3_aa: CASSLGQGAYSNQPQHF
v_call: TRBV5-5; d_call: TRBD1; j_call: TRBJ1-2; clone_size: -; cdr3_nt: TGTGCCAGCAGCTCCGTGACAGGGATAGTGGGCTACACCTTC; cdr3_aa: CASSSVTGIVGYTF
v_call: TRBV9; d_call: TRBD2; j_call: TRBJ2-5; clone_size: -; cdr3_nt: TGTGCCAGCAGCGCGACTAGCGGGGGGGCCGATGAGACCCAGTACTTC; cdr3_aa: CASSATSGGADETQYF
v_call: TRBV27; d_call: TRBD1; j_call: TRBJ1-2; clone_size: -; cdr3_nt: TGTGCCAGCAGTTCCCAGGGGGCTACCTATGGCTACACCTTC; cdr3_aa: CASSSQGATYGYTF
v_call: TRBV5-1; d_call: TRBD1; j_call: TRBJ2-6; clone_size: -; cdr3_nt: TGCGCCAGCTGGACAGGATTTATTAGCTCTGGGGCCAACGTCCTGACTTTC; cdr3_aa: CASWTGFISSGANVLTF
v_call: TRBV11-2; d_call: TRBD2; j_call: TRBJ2-1; clone_size: once; cdr3_nt: TGTGCCAGCAGCCCCATTAGCGGGGGATACAATGAGCAGTTCTTC; cdr3_aa: CASSPISGGYNEQFF
v_call: TRBV6-6; d_call: TRBD1; j_call: TRBJ2-5; clone_size: -; cdr3_nt: TGTGCCAGCGGACAGGGGGTGGGGGAGACCCAGTACTTC; cdr3_aa: CASGQGVGETQYF
v_call: TRBV5-6; d_call: TRBD1; j_call: TRBJ1-5; clone_size: -; cdr3_nt: TGTGCCAGCAGCTTGCAGGGACAGGGGGCGATTCAGCCCCAGCATTTT; cdr3_aa: CASSLQGQGAIQPQHF
v_call: TRBV25-1; d_call: TRBD2; j_call: TRBJ2-5; clone_size: -; cdr3_nt: TGTGCCAGCAGTAGCGGGGGGCAAGAGACCCAGTACTTC; cdr3_aa: CASSSGGQETQYF
v_call: TRBV29-1; d_call: -; j_call: TRBJ1-2; clone_size: once; cdr3_nt: TGCAGCGTCGAGCCCTACAGGGCTGGCTACACCTTC; cdr3_aa: CSVEPYRAGYTF
v_call: TRBV6-5; d_call: -; j_call: TRBJ2-3; clone_size: once; cdr3_nt: TGTGCCAGCAGCCGCGCTCGGCAGGGGGGATATACGCAGTATTTT; cdr3_aa: CASSRARQGGYTQYF
v_call: TRBV7-9; d_call: TRBD2; j_call: TRBJ2-3; clone_size: -; cdr3_nt: TGTGCCAGCAGCCCTAACGCGGGGGGGCCCACAGATACGCAGTATTTT; cdr3_aa: CASSPNAGGPTDTQYF
v_call: TRBV28; d_call: -; j_call: TRBJ1-5; clone_size: -; cdr3_nt: TGTGCCAGCAGCCAGGGCGGGGTAGGGAATCAGCCCCAGCATTTT; cdr3_aa: CASSQGGVGNQPQHF